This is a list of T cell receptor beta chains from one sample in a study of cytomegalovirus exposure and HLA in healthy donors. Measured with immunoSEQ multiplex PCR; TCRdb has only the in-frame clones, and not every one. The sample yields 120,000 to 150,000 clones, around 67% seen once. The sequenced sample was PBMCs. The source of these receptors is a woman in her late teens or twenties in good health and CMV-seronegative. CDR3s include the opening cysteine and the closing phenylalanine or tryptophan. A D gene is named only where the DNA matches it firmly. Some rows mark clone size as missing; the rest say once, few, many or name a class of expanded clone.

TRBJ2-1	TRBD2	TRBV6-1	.	TGTGCCAGCAGTGAAATCGGGGGGGCCCACAATGAGCAGTTCTTC	CASSEIGGAHNEQFF
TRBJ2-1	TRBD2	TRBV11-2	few	TGTGCCAGCAGCTTCTTATCCGGACTAGCGGGGGGGCCGGGTGAGCAGTTCTTC	CASSFLSGLAGGPGEQFF
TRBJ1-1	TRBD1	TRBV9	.	TGTGCCAGCAGCGTCCAGGGGGCCGACACTGAAGCTTTCTTT	CASSVQGADTEAFF
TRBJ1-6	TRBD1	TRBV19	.	TGTGCCAGTATCGACAGGGGTCGGCATAATTCACCCCTCCACTTT	CASIDRGRHNSPLHF
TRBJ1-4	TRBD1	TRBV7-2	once	TGTGCCAGCAGCCCGAGGGACAGGGAAGGTGAAAAACTGTTTTTT	CASSPRDREGEKLFF
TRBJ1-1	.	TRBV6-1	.	TGTGCCAGCGTAAGGACATTGAACACTGAAGCTTTCTTT	CASVRTLNTEAFF
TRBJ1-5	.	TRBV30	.	TGTGCCTGGAGTTTAGGGGCCGACCAGCCCCAGCATTTT	CAWSLGADQPQHF
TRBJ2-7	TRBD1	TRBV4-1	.	TGCGCCAGCAGCCCTACCGGGACAGGTTACTACGAGCAGTACTTC	CASSPTGTGYYEQYF
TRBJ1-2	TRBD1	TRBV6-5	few	TGTGCCAGCACTGGACCGGGACAGGGGGTTTATGGCTACACCTTC	CASTGPGQGVYGYTF
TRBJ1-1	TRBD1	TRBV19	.	TGTGCCAGTAGTATCTTAGACAGGGGCAACATTGAAGCTTTCTTT	CASSILDRGNIEAFF
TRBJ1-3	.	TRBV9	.	TGTGCCAGCGGGAGAGGCCTGGAGGGAAACACCATATATTTT	CASGRGLEGNTIYF
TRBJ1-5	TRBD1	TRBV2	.	TGTGCCAGTCGCCGACAGGGCGGGAATCAGCCCCAGCATTTT	CASRRQGGNQPQHF
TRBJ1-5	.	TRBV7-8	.	TGTGCCAGCAGCATGCACAGGGCCAATCAGCCCCAGCATTTT	CASSMHRANQPQHF
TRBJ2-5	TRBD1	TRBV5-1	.	TGCGCCAGCAGCTTGGGGACAGGGCAAGAGACCCAGTACTTC	CASSLGTGQETQYF
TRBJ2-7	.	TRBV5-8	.	TGTGCCAGCGGGAACAGGGACTCCTACGAGCAGTACTTC	CASGNRDSYEQYF
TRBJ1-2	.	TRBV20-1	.	TGCAGTGCTAGTCTACAGAATGGCTACACCTTC	CSASLQNGYTF
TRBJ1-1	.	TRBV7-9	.	TGTGCCAGCAGCTTAGAGGGGCCTGAAGCTTTCTTT	CASSLEGPEAFF
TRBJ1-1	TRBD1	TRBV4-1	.	TGCGCCAGCAGCCGAATCTCAGGGGGCCTTGCCACTGAAGCTTTCTTT	CASSRISGGLATEAFF
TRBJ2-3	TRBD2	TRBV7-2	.	TGTGCCAGCAGCTTAGGACGGTCTGGCGGGGGACCGGATACGCAGTATTTT	CASSLGRSGGGPDTQYF
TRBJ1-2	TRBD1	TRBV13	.	TGTGCCAGCAGCCGCGGGACAGCCACGGGTGGCTACACCTTC	CASSRGTATGGYTF
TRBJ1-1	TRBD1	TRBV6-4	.	TGTGCCAGCAGCGGCTACAGGGGGCCTACTGCGGGGGACACTGAAGCTTTCTTT	CASSGYRGPTAGDTEAFF
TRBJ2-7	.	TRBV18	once	TGTGCCAGCTCACCACCGGCGGGGGCGGCCTACGAGCAGTACTTC	CASSPPAGAAYEQYF
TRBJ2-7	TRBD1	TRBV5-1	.	TGCGCCAGCAGATCCGGGACAGGGGAACACGAGCAGTACTTC	CASRSGTGEHEQYF
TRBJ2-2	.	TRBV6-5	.	TGTGCCAGCAGCCCAACCACAGGGTTGGCCGGGGAGCTGTTTTTT	CASSPTTGLAGELFF
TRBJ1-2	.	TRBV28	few	TGTGCCAGCAGTTTCCCCGACAGGAACTATGGCTACACCTTC	CASSFPDRNYGYTF
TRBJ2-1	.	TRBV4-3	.	TGCGCCAGCAGCCAAATACGGACAGAGGCCTACAATGAGCAGTTCTTC	CASSQIRTEAYNEQFF
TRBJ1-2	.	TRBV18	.	TGTGCCAGCTCACCCGGGACTCTAGAAGGCTACACCTTC	CASSPGTLEGYTF
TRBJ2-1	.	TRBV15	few	TGTGCCACCAGCGAAATCCGGACAGCTTACAATGAGCAGTTCTTC	CATSEIRTAYNEQFF
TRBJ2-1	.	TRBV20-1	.	TGCAGTGTTGCAGGGTGGAATGAGCAGTTCTTC	CSVAGWNEQFF
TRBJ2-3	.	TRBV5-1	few	TGCGCCAGCAGCGAGGAGGGCACCACAGATACGCAGTATTTT	CASSEEGTTDTQYF
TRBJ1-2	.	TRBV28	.	TGTGCCAGCAGGCGCAGGGCCTATGGCTACACCTTC	CASRRRAYGYTF
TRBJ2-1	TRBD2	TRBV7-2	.	TGTGCCAGCAGCTTTGGCGGGGGGGAACATAAGTTCTTC	CASSFGGGEHKFF
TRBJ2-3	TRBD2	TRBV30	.	TGTGCCTGGGACTTAGCGGGGCGGAAGGGTACGCAGTATTTT	CAWDLAGRKGTQYF
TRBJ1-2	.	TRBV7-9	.	TGTGCCAGCAGCTTAATGGCGGGTAACTATGGCTACACCTTC	CASSLMAGNYGYTF
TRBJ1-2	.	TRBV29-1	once	TGCAGCGTTGTGTGGAGATTAAACTATGGCTACACCTTC	CSVVWRLNYGYTF
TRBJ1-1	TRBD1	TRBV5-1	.	TGCGCCAGCGCACCCCTGGACAGGGGGCCCGAGGCAGCTTTCTTT	CASAPLDRGPEAAFF
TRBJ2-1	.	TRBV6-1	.	TGTGCCAGCAGTGAACACCTAGATTTTTCAAATGAGCAGTTCTTC	CASSEHLDFSNEQFF
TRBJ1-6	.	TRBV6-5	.	TGTGCCAGCAGCCCCGTTGGCGGTGATTATTCACCCCTCCACTTT	CASSPVGGDYSPLHF
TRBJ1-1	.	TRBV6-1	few	TGTGCCAGCAGTCAAACAGGGATGAACACTGAAGCTTTCTTT	CASSQTGMNTEAFF
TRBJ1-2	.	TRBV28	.	TGTGCCAGCAGTATAGGTGGGGGGAGTAAAGGTGGCTACATCTTC	CASSIGGGSKGGYIF
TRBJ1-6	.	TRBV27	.	TGTGCCAGCAGTTTAAGGGGCAGGGGTAATTCACCCCTCCACTTT	CASSLRGRGNSPLHF
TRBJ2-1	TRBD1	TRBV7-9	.	TGTGCCAGCAGCTTAGCCCGGGACAGGTACAATGAGCAGTTCTTC	CASSLARDRYNEQFF
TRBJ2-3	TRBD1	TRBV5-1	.	TGCGCCAGCAGCCAGGGACAGGGGGACACAGATACGCAGTATTTT	CASSQGQGDTDTQYF
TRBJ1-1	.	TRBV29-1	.	TGCAGCGGGTCTTCAGAAACTGAAGCTTTCTTT	CSGSSETEAFF
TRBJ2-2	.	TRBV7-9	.	TGTGCCAGCAGCTTAGTAGCGACGAACACCGGGGAGCTGTTTTTT	CASSLVATNTGELFF
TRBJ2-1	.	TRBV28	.	TGTGCCAGCAGTTTTACAGGGCGCTACAATGAGCAGTTCTTC	CASSFTGRYNEQFF
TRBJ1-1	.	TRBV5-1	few	TGCGCCAGCAGCGTACTACGCGGCCGGGATGGGCATGGTGGTCCCACTGAAGCTTTCTTT	CASSVLRGRDGHGGPTEAFF
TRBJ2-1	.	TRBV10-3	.	TGTGCCATCAGTGAGAACGGGAGAGACAACAATGAGCAGTTCTTC	CAISENGRDNNEQFF
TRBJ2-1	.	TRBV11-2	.	TGTGCCAGCAGCTCCGACTATTTCCAAGCCAATGAGCAGTTCTTC	CASSSDYFQANEQFF
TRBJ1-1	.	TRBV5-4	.	TGTGCCAGCAGCTTGCCTCGAGGCACTGAAGCTTTCTTT	CASSLPRGTEAFF